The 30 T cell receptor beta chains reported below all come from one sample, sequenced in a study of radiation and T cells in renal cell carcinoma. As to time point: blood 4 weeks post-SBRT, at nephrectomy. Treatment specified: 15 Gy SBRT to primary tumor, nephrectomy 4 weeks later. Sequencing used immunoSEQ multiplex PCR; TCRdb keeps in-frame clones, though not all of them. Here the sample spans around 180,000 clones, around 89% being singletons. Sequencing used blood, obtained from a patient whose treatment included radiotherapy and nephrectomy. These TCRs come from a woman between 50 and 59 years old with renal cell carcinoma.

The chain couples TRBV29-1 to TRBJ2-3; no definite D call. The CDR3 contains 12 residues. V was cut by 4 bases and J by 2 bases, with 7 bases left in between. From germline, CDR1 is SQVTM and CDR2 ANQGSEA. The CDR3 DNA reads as TGCAGCGTTGGTACTAACACAGATACGCAGTATTTT. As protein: CSVGTNTDTQYF.

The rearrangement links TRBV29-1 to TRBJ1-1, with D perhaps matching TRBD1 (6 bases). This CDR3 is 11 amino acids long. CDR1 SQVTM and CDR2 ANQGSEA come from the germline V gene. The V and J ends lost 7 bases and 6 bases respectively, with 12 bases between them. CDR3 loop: CSAGGHPEAFF. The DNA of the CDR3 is TGCAGCGCGGGGGGACACCCTGAAGCTTTCTTT.

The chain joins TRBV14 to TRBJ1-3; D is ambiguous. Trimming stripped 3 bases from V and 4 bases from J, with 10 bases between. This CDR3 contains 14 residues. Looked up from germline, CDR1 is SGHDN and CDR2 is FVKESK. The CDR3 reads CASSHREAGNTIYF. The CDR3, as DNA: TGTGCCAGCAGCCATCGGGAGGCGGGAAACACCATATATTTT.

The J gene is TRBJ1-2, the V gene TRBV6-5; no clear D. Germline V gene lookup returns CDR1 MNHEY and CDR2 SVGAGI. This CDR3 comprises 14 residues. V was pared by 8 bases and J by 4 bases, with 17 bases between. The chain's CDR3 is CASYHPGSLYGYTF. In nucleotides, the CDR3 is TGTGCCAGCTATCACCCCGGAAGCCTCTATGGCTACACCTTC.

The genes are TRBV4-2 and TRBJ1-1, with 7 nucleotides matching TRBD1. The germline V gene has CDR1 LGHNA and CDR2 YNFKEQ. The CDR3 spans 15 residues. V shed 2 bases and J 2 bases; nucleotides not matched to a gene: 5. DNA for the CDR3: TGTGCCAGCAGCCAATCCGGGACAGCTAACACTGAAGCTTTCTTT. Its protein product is CASSQSGTANTEAFF.

CDR3 coding DNA: TGTGCCAGCAGCTTAGATCGTACAGGGAGGGAAAAACTGTTTTTT. Protein: CASSLDRTGREKLFF. The V call is TRBV11-2, the J call TRBJ1-4; D is possibly TRBD1 (6 bases). The V and J ends lost 0 bases and 8 bases respectively, with 13 bases between them. This CDR3 comprises 15 residues. Germline loops: CDR1 SGHAT, CDR2 FQNNGV.

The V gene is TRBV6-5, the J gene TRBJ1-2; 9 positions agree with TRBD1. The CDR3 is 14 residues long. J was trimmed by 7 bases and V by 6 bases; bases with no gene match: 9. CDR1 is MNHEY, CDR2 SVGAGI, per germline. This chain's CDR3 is CASSRFGTGFGYTF. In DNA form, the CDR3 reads TGTGCCAGCAGCCGTTTCGGGACAGGGTTTGGCTACACCTTC.

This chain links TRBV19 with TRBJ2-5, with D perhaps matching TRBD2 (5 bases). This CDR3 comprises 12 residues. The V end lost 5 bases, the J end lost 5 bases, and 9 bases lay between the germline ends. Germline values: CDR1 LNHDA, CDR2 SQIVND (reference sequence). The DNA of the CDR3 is TGTGCCAGTAGTCCCGGAGGTGAGACCCAGTACTTC. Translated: CASSPGGETQYF.

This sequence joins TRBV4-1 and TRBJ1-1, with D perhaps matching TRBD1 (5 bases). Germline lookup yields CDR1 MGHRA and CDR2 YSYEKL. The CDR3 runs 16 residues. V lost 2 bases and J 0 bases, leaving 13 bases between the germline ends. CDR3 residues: CASSQPDRGMNTEAFF. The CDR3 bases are TGCGCCAGCAGCCAACCCGATAGGGGAATGAACACTGAAGCTTTCTTT.

The CDR3 nucleotides read TGTGCCAGCAGCTTAACCCGGACAGGAGTATTCTACGAGCAGTACTTC. Its protein is CASSLTRTGVFYEQYF. The gene calls are TRBV7-9 and TRBJ2-7, with 7 bases matching TRBD1. Unmatched junction bases numbered 10, after V lost 2 bases and J lost 3 bases. The V gene's germline CDR1 is SEHNR and CDR2 FQNEAQ (reference sequence). This CDR3 spans 16 amino acids. Combining the CDR3 with reference TRBV7-9 and TRBJ2-7 gives the whole variable domain DTGVSQNPRHKITKRGQNVTFRCDPISEHNRLYWYRQTLGQGPEFLTYFQNEAQLEKSRLLSDRFSAERPKGSFSTLEIQRTEQGDSAMYLCASSLTRTGVFYEQYFGPGTRLTVT.

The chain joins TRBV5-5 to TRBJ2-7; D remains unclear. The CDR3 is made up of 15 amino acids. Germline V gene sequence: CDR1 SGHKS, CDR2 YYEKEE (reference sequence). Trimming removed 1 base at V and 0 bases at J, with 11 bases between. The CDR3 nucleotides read TGTGCCAGCAGCTTGCGAGCTGAGAGCTCCTACGAGCAGTACTTC. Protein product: CASSLRAESSYEQYF.

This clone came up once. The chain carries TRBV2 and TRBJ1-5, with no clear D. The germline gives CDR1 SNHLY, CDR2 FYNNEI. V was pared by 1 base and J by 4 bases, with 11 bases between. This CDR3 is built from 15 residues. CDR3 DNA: TGTGCCAGCAGTGAAGATTGGGGATTTAATCAGCCCCAGCATTTT. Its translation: CASSEDWGFNQPQHF. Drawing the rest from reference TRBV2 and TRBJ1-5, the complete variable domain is EPEVTQTPSHQVTQMGQEVILRCVPISNHLYFYWYRQILGQKVEFLVSFYNNEISEKSEIFDDQFSVERPDGSNFTLKIRSTKLEDSAMYFCASSEDWGFNQPQHFGDGTRLSIL.

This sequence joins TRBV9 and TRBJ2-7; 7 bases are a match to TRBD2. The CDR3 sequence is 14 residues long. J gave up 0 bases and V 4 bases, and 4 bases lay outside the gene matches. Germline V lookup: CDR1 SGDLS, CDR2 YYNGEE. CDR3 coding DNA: TGTGCCAGCAGCAGGGACTACCTCTCCTACGAGCAGTACTTC. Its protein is CASSRDYLSYEQYF.

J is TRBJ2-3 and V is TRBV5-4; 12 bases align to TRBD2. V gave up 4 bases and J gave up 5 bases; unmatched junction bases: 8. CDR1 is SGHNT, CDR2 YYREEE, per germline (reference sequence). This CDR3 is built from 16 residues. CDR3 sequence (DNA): TGTGCCAGCAGCATACGACTAGCGGGGGACCTAGATACGCAGTATTTT. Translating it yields CASSIRLAGDLDTQYF.

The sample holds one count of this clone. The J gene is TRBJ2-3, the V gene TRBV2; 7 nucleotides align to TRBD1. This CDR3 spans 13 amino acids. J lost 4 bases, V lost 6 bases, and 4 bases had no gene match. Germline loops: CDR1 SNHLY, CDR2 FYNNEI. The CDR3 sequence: CASRTGTADTQYF. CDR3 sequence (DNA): TGTGCCAGCAGGACAGGGACGGCAGATACGCAGTATTTT.

CDR3 sequence reads: CASSLSTGRAFF. CDR3 DNA: TGTGCCAGCAGCTTATCAACAGGAAGAGCTTTCTTT. The chain recombines TRBV7-9 with TRBJ1-1, with D perhaps TRBD1 (5 bases). Trimming took off 2 bases at V and 10 bases at J, with 11 bases between the two ends. This CDR3 contains 12 residues. Germline V gene data show CDR1 as SEHNR and CDR2 as FQNEAQ (reference sequence).

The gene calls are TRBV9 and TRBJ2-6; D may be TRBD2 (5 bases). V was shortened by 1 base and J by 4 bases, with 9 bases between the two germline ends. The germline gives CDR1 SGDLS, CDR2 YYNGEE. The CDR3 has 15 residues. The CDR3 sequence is CASSVKGAGANVLTF. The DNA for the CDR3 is TGTGCCAGCAGCGTAAAGGGAGCCGGGGCCAACGTCCTGACTTTC.

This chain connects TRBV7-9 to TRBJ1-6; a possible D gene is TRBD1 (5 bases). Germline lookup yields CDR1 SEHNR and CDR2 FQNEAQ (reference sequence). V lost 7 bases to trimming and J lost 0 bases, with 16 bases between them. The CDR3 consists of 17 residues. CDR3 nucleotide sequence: TGTGCCAGCACCCCATGGGGCGGTAGCTCCTATAATTCACCCCTCCACTTT. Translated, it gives CASTPWGGSSYNSPLHF.

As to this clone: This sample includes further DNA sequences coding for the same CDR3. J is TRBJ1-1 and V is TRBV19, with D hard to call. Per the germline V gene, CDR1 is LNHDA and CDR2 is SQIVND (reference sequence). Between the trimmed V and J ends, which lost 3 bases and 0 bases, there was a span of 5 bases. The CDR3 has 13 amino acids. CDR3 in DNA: TGTGCCAGTAGTATTCGTTTGAACACTGAAGCTTTCTTT. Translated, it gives CASSIRLNTEAFF.

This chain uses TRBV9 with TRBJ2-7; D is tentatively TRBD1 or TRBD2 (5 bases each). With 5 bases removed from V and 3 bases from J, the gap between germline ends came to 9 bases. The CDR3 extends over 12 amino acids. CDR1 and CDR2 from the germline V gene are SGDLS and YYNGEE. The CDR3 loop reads CASSGGGYEQYF. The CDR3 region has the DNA TGTGCCAGCAGTGGGGGTGGCTACGAGCAGTACTTC. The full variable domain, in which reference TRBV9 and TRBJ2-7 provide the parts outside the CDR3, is DSGVTQTPKHLITATGQRVTLRCSPRSGDLSVYWYQQSLDQGLQFLIQYYNGEERAKGNILERFSAQQFPDLHSELNLSSLELGDSALYFCASSGGGYEQYFGPGTRLTVT.

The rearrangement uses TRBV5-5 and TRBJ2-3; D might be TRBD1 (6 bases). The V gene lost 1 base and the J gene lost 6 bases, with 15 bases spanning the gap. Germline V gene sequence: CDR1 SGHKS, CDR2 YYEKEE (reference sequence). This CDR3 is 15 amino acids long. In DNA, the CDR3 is TGTGCCAGCAGCTTGTCTTGGCAGGGGTTCGATACGCAGTATTTT. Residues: CASSLSWQGFDTQYF.

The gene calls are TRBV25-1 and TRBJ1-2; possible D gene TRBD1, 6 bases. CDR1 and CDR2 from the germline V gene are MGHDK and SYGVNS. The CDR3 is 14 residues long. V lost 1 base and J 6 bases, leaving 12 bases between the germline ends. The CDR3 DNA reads TGTGCCAGCAGTGAATTTATACAGGGTGATGGCTACACCTTC. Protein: CASSEFIQGDGYTF.

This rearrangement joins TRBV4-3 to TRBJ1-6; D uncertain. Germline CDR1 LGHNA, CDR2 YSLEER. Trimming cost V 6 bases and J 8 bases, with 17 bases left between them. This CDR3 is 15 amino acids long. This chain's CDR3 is CASRAAIGPDSPLHF. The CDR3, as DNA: TGCGCCAGCAGGGCGGCGATCGGCCCCGATTCACCCCTCCACTTT.

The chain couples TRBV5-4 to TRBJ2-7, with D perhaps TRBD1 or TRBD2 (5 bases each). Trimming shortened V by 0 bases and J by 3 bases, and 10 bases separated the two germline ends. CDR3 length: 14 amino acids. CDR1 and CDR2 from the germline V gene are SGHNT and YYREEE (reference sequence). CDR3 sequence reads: CASSLVGENYEQYF. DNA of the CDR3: TGTGCCAGCAGCTTGGTGGGGGAGAACTACGAGCAGTACTTC.

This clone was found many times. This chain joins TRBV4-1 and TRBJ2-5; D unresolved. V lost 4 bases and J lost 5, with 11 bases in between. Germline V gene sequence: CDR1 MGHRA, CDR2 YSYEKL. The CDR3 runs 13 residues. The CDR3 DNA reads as TGCGCCAGCAGCCGCTTAGGTGCGGAGACCCAGTACTTC. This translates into CASSRLGAETQYF.

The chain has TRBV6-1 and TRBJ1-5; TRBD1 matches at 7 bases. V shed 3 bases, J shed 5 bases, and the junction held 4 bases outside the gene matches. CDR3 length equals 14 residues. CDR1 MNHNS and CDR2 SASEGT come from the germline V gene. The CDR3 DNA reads TGTGCCAGCAGTGACCGGGACAGATATCAGCCCCAGCATTTT. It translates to CASSDRDRYQPQHF.

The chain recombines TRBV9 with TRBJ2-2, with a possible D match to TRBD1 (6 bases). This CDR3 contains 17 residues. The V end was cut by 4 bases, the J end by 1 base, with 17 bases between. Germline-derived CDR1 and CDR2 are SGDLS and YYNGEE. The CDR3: CASSPSPQGMNTGELFF. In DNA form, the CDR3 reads TGTGCCAGCAGCCCTTCCCCTCAGGGGATGAACACCGGGGAGCTGTTTTTT.

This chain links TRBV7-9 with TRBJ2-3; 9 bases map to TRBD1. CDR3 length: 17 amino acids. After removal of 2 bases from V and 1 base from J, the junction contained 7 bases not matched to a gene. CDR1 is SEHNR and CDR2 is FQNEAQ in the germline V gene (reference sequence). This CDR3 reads CASSLRTWTGGTDTQYF. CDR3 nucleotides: TGTGCCAGCAGCTTAAGGACATGGACAGGGGGCACAGATACGCAGTATTTT.

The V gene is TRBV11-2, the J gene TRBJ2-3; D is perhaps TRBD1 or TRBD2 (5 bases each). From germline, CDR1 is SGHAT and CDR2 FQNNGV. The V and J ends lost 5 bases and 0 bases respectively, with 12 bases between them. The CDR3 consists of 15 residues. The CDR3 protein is CASSRGATSTDTQYF. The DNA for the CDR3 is TGTGCCAGCAGCAGAGGGGCTACGAGCACAGATACGCAGTATTTT.

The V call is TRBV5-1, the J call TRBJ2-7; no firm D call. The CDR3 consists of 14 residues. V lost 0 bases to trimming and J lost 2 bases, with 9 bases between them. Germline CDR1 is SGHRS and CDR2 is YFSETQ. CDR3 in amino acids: CASSLDDGAYEQYF. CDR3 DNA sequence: TGCGCCAGCAGCTTGGACGACGGAGCCTACGAGCAGTACTTC.